The 4 T cell receptor beta chains below were found in one sample sequenced in a study of T cell responses to AZD1222 COVID-19 vaccine. The method was immunoSEQ multiplex PCR; TCRdb's version includes in-frame clones alone and lacks a portion of them. The repertoire holds about 150,000 clones, with roughly 87% as singletons. The sample in question was peripheral blood, obtained on day 0 of AZD1222 vaccination. All receptors derive from an adult in good health.

The chain combines TRBV12-3 or TRBV12-4 with TRBJ1-6; 8 bases match TRBD1. Trimming took 8 bases from V and 10 from J; bases not matched to a gene: 7. The CDR3 is 13 residues long. The CDR3 region has the DNA TGTGCCAGCGCTGTCGGACAGGGCTCACCCCTCCACTTT. It yields the protein CASAVGQGSPLHF.

This chain uses TRBV7-2 with TRBJ1-3; D uncertain. This CDR3 region has 16 residues. From germline, CDR1 is SGHTA and CDR2 FQGNSA. V was cut by 2 bases and J by 0 bases, with 11 bases left in between. The CDR3 sequence: CASSLNPGSSGNTIYF. The CDR3 DNA follows: TGTGCCAGCAGCTTAAACCCGGGAAGCTCTGGAAACACCATATATTTT.

The chain joins TRBV20-1 to TRBJ1-1; D is uncertain. Trimming left V 5 bases short and J 8 bases short, with 12 bases between. The CDR3 is 11 amino acids. Germline values: CDR1 DFQATT, CDR2 SNEGSKA (reference sequence). DNA for the CDR3: TGCAGTGCTCCGGGCCCGATCGAAGCTTTCTTT. Translation: CSAPGPIEAFF.

The chain employs TRBV29-1 and TRBJ1-2; D ambiguous. The V gene lost 4 bases and the J gene lost 4 bases, with 19 bases spanning the gap. The germline V gene encodes CDR1 SQVTM and CDR2 ANQGSEA. This CDR3 has 15 amino acids. The chain's CDR3 is CSVAQQTSQAYGYTF. As DNA, the CDR3 is TGCAGCGTTGCACAGCAGACGTCGCAAGCCTATGGCTACACCTTC.